This paragraph covers one T cell receptor (beta chain) sequence. What it recognizes is unknown. The sample is drawn from a study of T cell responses to AZD1222 COVID-19 vaccine. The study, taken as a whole, reports: Spike-specific TCR breadth and depth both grew after two AZD1222 doses. Only six people who got AZD1222 tested seropositive at baseline. Sampled repertoires all dated from after the peak T cell response.

Clones were read by immunoSEQ multiplex PCR, and TCRdb kept only the in-frame ones, dropping some. The sample shows 40,000 to 50,000 clones, around four fifths of them seen only once. The CDR3 length is 11 residues. V lost 8 bases to trimming and J lost 0 bases, with 3 bases between them. Per the germline V gene, CDR1 is MNHEY and CDR2 is SMNVEV (reference sequence). This specimen consisted of peripheral blood, obtained 28 days after the second AZD1222 dose. This clonotype originated in an adult who received the AZD1222 COVID-19 vaccine. This chain uses TRBV27 with TRBJ2-3, with D hard to call. The DNA of the CDR3 is TGTGCCAGCGGAAGCACAGATACGCAGTATTTT. This encodes CASGSTDTQYF.